This T cell receptor beta chain appears in the sequencing data of a study of post-analysis software for immune sequencing data. Overall study: Multiple sclerosis in the patients followed relapsing-remitting, secondary progressive and progressive-relapsing courses. General study results and limits: There was significantly lower normalized Chao1 diversity in multiple sclerosis patients than in controls.

Incorporated into the TCR beta cDNA libraries were unique molecular identifiers, which served to reduce PCR and sequencing biases. The source material, about 0.95 to 10 million T cells, gave rise to 500,000 or so cDNA molecules. TCRdb redid the calling of the PCR reads with MiXCR, one entry per CDR3 protein. The sample contains about 770,000 distinct CDR3 sequences, under 60% of which appear only once. This clonotype was counted many times. Its antigen is not known. The sequencing input was blood. The TCR originated in a girl aged 5-17 years with multiple sclerosis.

The CDR3 bases are TGTGCCAGCAGCTTTTCAGATACGCAGTATTTT. This encodes CASSFSDTQYF. V and J are TRBV12-3 or TRBV12-4 and TRBJ2-3; D is unresolved. V lost 6 bases, J lost 4 bases, and 5 bases lay in between. This CDR3 region has 11 residues.